This is a list of T cell receptor beta chains from one sample in a study of T cells in tumors after PD-1 blockade. The protocol was immunoSEQ multiplex PCR, while the TCRdb copy is restricted to in-frame clones and leaves out a portion. The table has 5,000 or so clones, about 66% seen once. The starting material was tumor tissue, obtained before anti-PD-1 treatment. The receptor source for this set is a human donor with cutaneous squamous cell carcinoma. CDR3s include the opening cysteine and the closing phenylalanine or tryptophan. Fields, in order: clone size, V gene, D gene, J gene, CDR3 DNA, CDR3 protein. The D gene is left open where the match is weak. Only some rows state a clone size, as once, few, many or a class for expanded clones.

clone size: NA; V gene: TRBV6-5; D gene: TRBD1; J gene: TRBJ1-5; CDR3 DNA: TGTGCCAGCAGGCGACAGGGTGGGGGGAATCAGCCCCAGCATTTT; CDR3 protein: CASRRQGGGNQPQHF
clone size: NA; V gene: TRBV27; D gene: TRBD2; J gene: TRBJ2-1; CDR3 DNA: TGTGCCAGCAACGTGGGGGGGACTTACAATGAGCAGTTCTTC; CDR3 protein: CASNVGGTYNEQFF
clone size: NA; V gene: TRBV12-3/TRBV12-4; D gene: NA; J gene: TRBJ1-2; CDR3 DNA: TGTGCCAGCAGTTTACAGGACTCCTATGGCTACACCTTC; CDR3 protein: CASSLQDSYGYTF
clone size: NA; V gene: TRBV5-4; D gene: NA; J gene: TRBJ2-7; CDR3 DNA: TGTGCCAGCAGCGGTGGGACCCCGGGCGAGCAGTACTTC; CDR3 protein: CASSGGTPGEQYF
clone size: once; V gene: TRBV3-1/TRBV3-2; D gene: NA; J gene: TRBJ1-5; CDR3 DNA: TGTGCCAGCAGCCAAGGTTCATATAGCAATCAGCCCCAGCATTTT; CDR3 protein: CASSQGSYSNQPQHF
clone size: NA; V gene: TRBV6-5; D gene: NA; J gene: TRBJ1-6; CDR3 DNA: TGTGCCAGCACCCCCCGGGCCGGGGGGAATTCACCCCTCCACTTT; CDR3 protein: CASTPRAGGNSPLHF
clone size: NA; V gene: TRBV19; D gene: TRBD1; J gene: TRBJ1-5; CDR3 DNA: TGTGCCAGTAGGCTGACAGGGGGCAAGGGTCAGCCCCAGCATTTT; CDR3 protein: CASRLTGGKGQPQHF
clone size: once; V gene: TRBV3-1/TRBV3-2; D gene: NA; J gene: TRBJ1-1; CDR3 DNA: TGTGCCAGCAGCCAAGGCTACGGCTTACACACTGAAGCTTTCTTT; CDR3 protein: CASSQGYGLHTEAFF
clone size: NA; V gene: TRBV28; D gene: TRBD2; J gene: TRBJ2-3; CDR3 DNA: TGTGCCAGCACTCGCGGGGGGCTGGCGGATACGCAGTATTTT; CDR3 protein: CASTRGGLADTQYF
clone size: NA; V gene: TRBV5-1; D gene: TRBD2; J gene: TRBJ2-1; CDR3 DNA: TGCGCCAGCAGCACTAGCGGGGGGACAATCTACAATGAGCAGTTCTTC; CDR3 protein: CASSTSGGTIYNEQFF
clone size: NA; V gene: TRBV7-9; D gene: NA; J gene: TRBJ2-7; CDR3 DNA: TGTGCCAGCAGCTTAGGGGGATCCCTCTACGAGCAGTACTTC; CDR3 protein: CASSLGGSLYEQYF
clone size: NA; V gene: TRBV12-3/TRBV12-4; D gene: NA; J gene: TRBJ2-5; CDR3 DNA: TGTGCCAGCAGTACCCTAGGGGAGACTCAGTACTTC; CDR3 protein: CASSTLGETQYF
clone size: once; V gene: TRBV7-6; D gene: NA; J gene: TRBJ1-2; CDR3 DNA: TGTGCCAGCAGCTTAGCCACCGGGGACGGCTACACCTTC; CDR3 protein: CASSLATGDGYTF
clone size: NA; V gene: TRBV3-1/TRBV3-2; D gene: TRBD2; J gene: TRBJ2-1; CDR3 DNA: TGTGCCAGCAGCGTTACTAGCGGGGGGGCCTATGAGCAGTTCTTC; CDR3 protein: CASSVTSGGAYEQFF
clone size: NA; V gene: TRBV6-1; D gene: NA; J gene: TRBJ2-3; CDR3 DNA: TGTGCCAGCAGTGAATATGGGGCCAGGGAGGGCACAGATACGCAGTATTTT; CDR3 protein: CASSEYGAREGTDTQYF
clone size: NA; V gene: TRBV5-1; D gene: NA; J gene: TRBJ2-7; CDR3 DNA: TGCGCCAGCAGCTTGGAAGGTGGCAGCGTGTACGAGCAGTACTTC; CDR3 protein: CASSLEGGSVYEQYF
clone size: NA; V gene: TRBV12-5; D gene: NA; J gene: TRBJ1-1; CDR3 DNA: TGTGCTAGTGGTCCCCAAGGAGGGGGGGCGGGTGAAGCTTTCTTT; CDR3 protein: CASGPQGGGAGEAFF
clone size: NA; V gene: TRBV27; D gene: TRBD1; J gene: TRBJ1-2; CDR3 DNA: TGTGCCAGCAGCCGGACAGGGGTTGGCTACACCTTC; CDR3 protein: CASSRTGVGYTF
clone size: NA; V gene: TRBV19; D gene: NA; J gene: TRBJ2-7; CDR3 DNA: TGTGCCAGTAGTATATCGACAGGGAGGTACGAGCAGTACTTC; CDR3 protein: CASSISTGRYEQYF
clone size: hyperexpanded; V gene: TRBV19; D gene: TRBD1; J gene: TRBJ1-1; CDR3 DNA: TGTGCCAGTAGTATGCAAAAGACAGGGAAGGCTGAAGCTTTCTTT; CDR3 protein: CASSMQKTGKAEAFF
clone size: once; V gene: TRBV5-1; D gene: NA; J gene: TRBJ2-3; CDR3 DNA: TGCGCCAGCGGGAAGGGGGTACAGGGAAGTACAGATACGCAGTATTTT; CDR3 protein: CASGKGVQGSTDTQYF
clone size: NA; V gene: TRBV18; D gene: NA; J gene: TRBJ1-5; CDR3 DNA: TGTGCCAGCTCACCTCGAAGGGGAAATCAGCCCCAGCATTTT; CDR3 protein: CASSPRRGNQPQHF
clone size: NA; V gene: TRBV6-5; D gene: NA; J gene: TRBJ2-6; CDR3 DNA: TGTGCCAGTACGGGGCTCTCTGGGGCCAACGTCCTGACTTTC; CDR3 protein: CASTGLSGANVLTF
clone size: NA; V gene: TRBV4-2; D gene: TRBD2; J gene: TRBJ2-3; CDR3 DNA: TGTGCCAGCAGCCAAGGACTAGCGGGGGGCCCAGATACGCAGTATTTT; CDR3 protein: CASSQGLAGGPDTQYF
clone size: NA; V gene: TRBV19; D gene: NA; J gene: TRBJ2-1; CDR3 DNA: TGTGCCAGTAGTACCCAAACAGGGTGGGGGATCTACAATGAGCAGTTCTTC; CDR3 protein: CASSTQTGWGIYNEQFF
clone size: NA; V gene: TRBV7-8; D gene: TRBD1; J gene: TRBJ1-5; CDR3 DNA: TGTGCCAGCAGCGACCCCGGACAGGGGATTTTCAATCAGCCCCAGCATTTT; CDR3 protein: CASSDPGQGIFNQPQHF
clone size: NA; V gene: TRBV3-1/TRBV3-2; D gene: NA; J gene: TRBJ2-3; CDR3 DNA: TGTGCCAGCAGCGTACAGGCGGATACGCAGTATTTT; CDR3 protein: CASSVQADTQYF
clone size: NA; V gene: TRBV4-1; D gene: NA; J gene: TRBJ2-3; CDR3 DNA: TGCGCCAGCAGTCCAAATATGGGCGCTAGCACAGATACGCAGTATTTT; CDR3 protein: CASSPNMGASTDTQYF
clone size: NA; V gene: TRBV30; D gene: TRBD1; J gene: TRBJ1-6; CDR3 DNA: TGTGCCTGGAGTCAGACGGGGACAGGGAATTCACCCCTCCACTTT; CDR3 protein: CAWSQTGTGNSPLHF
clone size: NA; V gene: TRBV30; D gene: NA; J gene: TRBJ2-1; CDR3 DNA: TGTGCCTGGAGTGTACAAGGGCATGAGCAGTTCTTC; CDR3 protein: CAWSVQGHEQFF
clone size: NA; V gene: TRBV7-2; D gene: NA; J gene: TRBJ2-7; CDR3 DNA: TGTGCCAGCAGCTTAGGAACTCAATACACGGCTTTCTCCTACGAGCAGTACTTC; CDR3 protein: CASSLGTQYTAFSYEQYF
clone size: NA; V gene: TRBV19; D gene: TRBD2; J gene: TRBJ2-3; CDR3 DNA: TGTGCCAGTAGTCGGAGCGGGGGGGCCGGAAATACGCAGTATTTT; CDR3 protein: CASSRSGGAGNTQYF
clone size: once; V gene: TRBV7-9; D gene: NA; J gene: TRBJ2-1; CDR3 DNA: TGTGCCAGCAGCTCATATCCGACCGGGATATCTACCTACAATGAGCAGTTCTTC; CDR3 protein: CASSSYPTGISTYNEQFF
clone size: once; V gene: TRBV6-1; D gene: NA; J gene: TRBJ1-5; CDR3 DNA: TGTGCCAGCAGTGAAGGCCAGGGCACTCAGCCCCAGCATTTT; CDR3 protein: CASSEGQGTQPQHF
clone size: few; V gene: TRBV2; D gene: NA; J gene: TRBJ2-2; CDR3 DNA: TGTGCCAGCAGCACCAACACCGGGGAGCTGTTTTTT; CDR3 protein: CASSTNTGELFF
clone size: NA; V gene: TRBV5-1; D gene: TRBD1; J gene: TRBJ2-1; CDR3 DNA: TGCGCCAGCAGCACCCGGGACAGCTCCTACAATGAGCAGTTCTTC; CDR3 protein: CASSTRDSSYNEQFF
clone size: NA; V gene: TRBV2; D gene: NA; J gene: TRBJ1-5; CDR3 DNA: TGTGCCAGCAGTGGGACAACTACGAATCAGCCCCAGCATTTT; CDR3 protein: CASSGTTTNQPQHF
clone size: NA; V gene: TRBV18; D gene: NA; J gene: TRBJ1-1; CDR3 DNA: TGTGCCAGCTCACGTGCAGGCGAGAACACTGAAGCTTTCTTT; CDR3 protein: CASSRAGENTEAFF
clone size: NA; V gene: TRBV28; D gene: TRBD1; J gene: TRBJ2-2; CDR3 DNA: TGTGCCAGCACGGACAGGGGGACCGGGGAGCTGTTTTTT; CDR3 protein: CASTDRGTGELFF
clone size: NA; V gene: TRBV10-2; D gene: NA; J gene: TRBJ2-5; CDR3 DNA: TGCGCCAGCAGGGGGGGCGCGGGGGTCGTAGAGACCCAGTACTTC; CDR3 protein: CASRGGAGVVETQYF
clone size: NA; V gene: TRBV6-1; D gene: NA; J gene: TRBJ1-5; CDR3 DNA: TGTGCCAGCAGTGAAGTCAGATATAGCAATCAGCCCCAGCATTTT; CDR3 protein: CASSEVRYSNQPQHF
clone size: NA; V gene: TRBV18; D gene: NA; J gene: TRBJ2-2; CDR3 DNA: TGTGCCAGCTCACCACGGGGACTCGGCACCGGGGAGCTGTTTTTT; CDR3 protein: CASSPRGLGTGELFF
clone size: NA; V gene: TRBV10-3; D gene: NA; J gene: TRBJ1-1; CDR3 DNA: TGTGCCATCAGTGAGGTGGTCGGGAACACTGAAGCTTTCTTT; CDR3 protein: CAISEVVGNTEAFF
clone size: NA; V gene: TRBV5-4; D gene: NA; J gene: TRBJ2-2; CDR3 DNA: TGTGCCAGCAGCTTGGGGAGAGCGAACACCGGGGAGCTGTTTTTT; CDR3 protein: CASSLGRANTGELFF
clone size: NA; V gene: TRBV5-1; D gene: TRBD1; J gene: TRBJ1-6; CDR3 DNA: TGCGCCAGCAGTCTACAGGGGGCCTATAATTCACCCCTCCACTTT; CDR3 protein: CASSLQGAYNSPLHF
clone size: NA; V gene: TRBV28; D gene: TRBD2; J gene: TRBJ2-7; CDR3 DNA: TGTGCCAGCAGTTTAAAACTAGCGGGGGGCTCCTACGAGCAGTACTTC; CDR3 protein: CASSLKLAGGSYEQYF
clone size: NA; V gene: TRBV10-3; D gene: TRBD2; J gene: TRBJ2-7; CDR3 DNA: TGTGCCGCCCCCCGATCTATAGCGGGCGTAATCTACGAGCAGTACTTC; CDR3 protein: CAAPRSIAGVIYEQYF
clone size: once; V gene: TRBV30; D gene: NA; J gene: TRBJ1-1; CDR3 DNA: TGTGCCTGGAGTAGGTACAAGAACACTGAAGCTTTCTTT; CDR3 protein: CAWSRYKNTEAFF
clone size: NA; V gene: TRBV19; D gene: NA; J gene: TRBJ1-1; CDR3 DNA: TGTGCCAGTAGTGCCTCGGCTAACACTGAAGCTTTCTTT; CDR3 protein: CASSASANTEAFF